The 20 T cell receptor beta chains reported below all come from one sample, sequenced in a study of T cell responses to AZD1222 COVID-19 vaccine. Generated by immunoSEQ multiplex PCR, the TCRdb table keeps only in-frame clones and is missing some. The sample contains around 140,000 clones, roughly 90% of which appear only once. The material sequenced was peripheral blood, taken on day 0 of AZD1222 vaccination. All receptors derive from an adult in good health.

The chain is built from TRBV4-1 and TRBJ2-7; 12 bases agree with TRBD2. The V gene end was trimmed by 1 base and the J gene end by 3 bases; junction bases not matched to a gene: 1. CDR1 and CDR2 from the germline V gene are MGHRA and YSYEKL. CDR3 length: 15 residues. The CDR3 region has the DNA TGCGCCAGCAGCCAAGGGACTAGCGGGGACTACGAGCAGTACTTC. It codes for CASSQGTSGDYEQYF.

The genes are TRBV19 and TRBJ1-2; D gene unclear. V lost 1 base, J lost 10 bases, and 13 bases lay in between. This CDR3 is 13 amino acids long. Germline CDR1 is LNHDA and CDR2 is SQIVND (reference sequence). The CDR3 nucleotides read TGTGCCAGTAGTATAGGGGCAGGATCAGACTACACCTTC. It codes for CASSIGAGSDYTF.

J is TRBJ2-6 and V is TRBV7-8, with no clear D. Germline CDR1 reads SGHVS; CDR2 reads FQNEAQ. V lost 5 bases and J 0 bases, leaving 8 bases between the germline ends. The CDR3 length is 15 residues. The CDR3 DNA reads TGTGCCAGCAGCAGCGATTACTCTGGGGCCAACGTCCTGACTTTC. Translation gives CASSSDYSGANVLTF.

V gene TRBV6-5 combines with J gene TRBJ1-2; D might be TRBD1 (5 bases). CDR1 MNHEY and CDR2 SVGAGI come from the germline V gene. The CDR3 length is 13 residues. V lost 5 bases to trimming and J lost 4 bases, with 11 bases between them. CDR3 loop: CASSRGGRYGYTF. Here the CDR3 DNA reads TGTGCCAGCAGTCGGGGCGGACGCTATGGCTACACCTTC.

This CDR3 reads CASRGRTGLNTEAFF. In nucleotides, the CDR3 is TGTGCCAGCAGGGGTAGGACAGGGCTTAACACTGAAGCTTTCTTT. This chain uses TRBV2 with TRBJ1-1, with TRBD1 matching 8 bases. Trimming removed 6 bases from V and 2 bases from J; junction bases left unmatched: 8. The CDR3 is made up of 15 amino acids. The V gene's germline CDR1 is SNHLY and CDR2 FYNNEI. Full variable domain (outside the CDR3, taken from reference TRBV2 and TRBJ1-1): EPEVTQTPSHQVTQMGQEVILRCVPISNHLYFYWYRQILGQKVEFLVSFYNNEISEKSEIFDDQFSVERPDGSNFTLKIRSTKLEDSAMYFCASRGRTGLNTEAFFGQGTRLTVV.

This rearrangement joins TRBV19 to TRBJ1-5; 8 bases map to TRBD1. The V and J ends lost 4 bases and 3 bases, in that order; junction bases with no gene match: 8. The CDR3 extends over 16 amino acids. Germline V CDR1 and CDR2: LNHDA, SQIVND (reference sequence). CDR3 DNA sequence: TGTGCCAGTAGTACCCGACGGACAGGGTACAATCAGCCCCAGCATTTT. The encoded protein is CASSTRRTGYNQPQHF.

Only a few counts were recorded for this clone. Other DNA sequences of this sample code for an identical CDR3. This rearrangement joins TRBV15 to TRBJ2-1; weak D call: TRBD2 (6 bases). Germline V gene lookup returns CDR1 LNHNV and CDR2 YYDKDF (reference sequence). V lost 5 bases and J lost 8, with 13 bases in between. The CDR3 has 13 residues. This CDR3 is CATSPRGGDEQFF. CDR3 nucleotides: TGTGCCACCAGCCCACGTGGCGGGGATGAGCAGTTCTTC.

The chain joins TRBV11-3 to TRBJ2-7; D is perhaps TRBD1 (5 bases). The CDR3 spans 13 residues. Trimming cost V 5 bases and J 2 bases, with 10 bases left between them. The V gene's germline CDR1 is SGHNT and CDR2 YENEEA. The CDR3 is CASSPGHAYEQYF. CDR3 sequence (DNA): TGTGCCAGCAGCCCCGGACATGCCTACGAGCAGTACTTC.

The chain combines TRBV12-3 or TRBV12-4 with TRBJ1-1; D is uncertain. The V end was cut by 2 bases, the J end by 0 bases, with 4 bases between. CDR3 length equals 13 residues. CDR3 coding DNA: TGTGCCAGCAGTTTACAGTTGAACACTGAAGCTTTCTTT. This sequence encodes CASSLQLNTEAFF.

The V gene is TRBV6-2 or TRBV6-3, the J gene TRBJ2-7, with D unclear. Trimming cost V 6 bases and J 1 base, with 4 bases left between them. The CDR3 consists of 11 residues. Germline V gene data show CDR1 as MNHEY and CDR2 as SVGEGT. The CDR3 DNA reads TGTGCCAGCAGCACTTCCTACGAGCAGTACTTC. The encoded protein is CASSTSYEQYF.

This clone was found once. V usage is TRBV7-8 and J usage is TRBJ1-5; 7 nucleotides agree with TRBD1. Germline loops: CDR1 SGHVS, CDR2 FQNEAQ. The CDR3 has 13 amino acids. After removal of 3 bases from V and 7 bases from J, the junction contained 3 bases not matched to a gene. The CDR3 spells CASSFAGGQPQHF. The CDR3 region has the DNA TGTGCCAGCAGCTTCGCAGGGGGGCAGCCCCAGCATTTT.

The CDR3 sequence is CASSLSDRLEGANVLTF. In DNA form, the CDR3 reads TGCGCCAGCAGCCTCTCGGACAGGCTAGAAGGGGCCAACGTCCTGACTTTC. The chain combines TRBV4-1 with TRBJ2-6, with 7 positions matching TRBD1. This CDR3 is 17 amino acids long. In germline, CDR1 is MGHRA, CDR2 YSYEKL. V lost 4 bases to trimming and J lost 4 bases; unmatched junction nucleotides: 10.

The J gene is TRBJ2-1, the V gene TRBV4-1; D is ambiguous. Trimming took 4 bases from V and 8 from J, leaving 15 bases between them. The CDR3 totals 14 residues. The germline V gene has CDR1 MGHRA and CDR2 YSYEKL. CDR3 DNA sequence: TGCGCCAGCAGCCCAGGATCGTGGACCGATGAGCAGTTCTTC. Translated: CASSPGSWTDEQFF.

The chain's CDR3 is CASSLVSGEQFF. The CDR3 nucleotides read TGTGCCAGCAGCTTGGTCTCGGGTGAGCAGTTCTTC. The V gene is TRBV5-4, the J gene TRBJ2-1, with no clear D. V lost 0 bases and J 9 bases, leaving 7 bases between the germline ends. CDR3 length: 12 amino acids. Germline V CDR1 and CDR2: SGHNT, YYREEE (reference sequence).

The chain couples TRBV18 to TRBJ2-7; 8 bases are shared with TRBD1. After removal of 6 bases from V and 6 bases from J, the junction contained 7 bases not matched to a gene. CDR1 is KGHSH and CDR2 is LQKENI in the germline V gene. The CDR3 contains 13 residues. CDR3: CASSLDRGPEQYF. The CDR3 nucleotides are TGTGCCAGCTCCCTCGACAGGGGCCCCGAGCAGTACTTC.

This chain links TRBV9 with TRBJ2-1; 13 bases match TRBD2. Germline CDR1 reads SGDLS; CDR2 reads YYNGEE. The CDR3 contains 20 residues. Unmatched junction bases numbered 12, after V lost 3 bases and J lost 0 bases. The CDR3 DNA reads TGTGCCAGCAGCGACTCGGGACTAGCGGGGCTAGTCGGCTCCTACAATGAGCAGTTCTTC. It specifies CASSDSGLAGLVGSYNEQFF.

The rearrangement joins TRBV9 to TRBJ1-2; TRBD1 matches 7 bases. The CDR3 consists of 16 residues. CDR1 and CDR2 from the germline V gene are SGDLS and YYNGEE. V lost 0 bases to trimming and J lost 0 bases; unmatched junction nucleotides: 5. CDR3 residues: CASSVGPGQSNYGYTF. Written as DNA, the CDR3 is TGTGCCAGCAGCGTAGGGCCGGGACAGTCTAACTATGGCTACACCTTC.

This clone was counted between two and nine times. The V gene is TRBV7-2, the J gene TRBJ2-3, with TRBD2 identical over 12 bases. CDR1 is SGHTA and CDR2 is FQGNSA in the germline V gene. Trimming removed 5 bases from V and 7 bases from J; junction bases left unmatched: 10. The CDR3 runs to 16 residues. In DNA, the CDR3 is TGTGCCAGCAGCCCAGGACTAGCGGGATCGGCAAATACGCAGTATTTT. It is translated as CASSPGLAGSANTQYF.

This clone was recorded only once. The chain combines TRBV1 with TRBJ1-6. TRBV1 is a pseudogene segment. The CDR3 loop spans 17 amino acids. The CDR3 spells CTSSPPGGPSPNSPLHF. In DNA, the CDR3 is TGCACCAGCAGCCCTCCGGGGGGCCCGTCTCCTAATTCACCCCTCCACTTT.

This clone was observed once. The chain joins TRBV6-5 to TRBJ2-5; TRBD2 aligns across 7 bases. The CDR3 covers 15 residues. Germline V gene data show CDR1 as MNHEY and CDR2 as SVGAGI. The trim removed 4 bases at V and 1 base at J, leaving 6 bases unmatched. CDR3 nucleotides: TGTGCCAGCAGTTCTCGGGGGGAGGTCCAAGAGACCCAGTACTTC. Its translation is CASSSRGEVQETQYF.